A single sample gave rise to the 19 T cell receptor beta chains below, sequenced in a study of OX40 agonist ivuxolimab in advanced cancers. Profiled with immunoSEQ multiplex PCR; TCRdb holds only in-frame clones, not every one. The sample comprises about 73,000 clones, roughly nine tenths of which are singletons, and approximately 0.72% rests with the top ten. This specimen consisted of CD4+ or CD8+ T cells sorted from blood, obtained in a trial of the OX40 agonist ivuxolimab. The receptors originated from an adult with an advanced solid tumor such as melanoma, head and neck, liver or kidney cancer.

CDR3 sequence: CASSLQATNEKLFF. In nucleotides, the CDR3 is TGTGCCAGTAGTCTCCAGGCAACTAATGAAAAACTGTTTTTT. The chain recombines TRBV19 with TRBJ1-4; no clear D. The V end lost 5 bases, the J end lost 0 bases, and 7 bases lay between the germline ends. This CDR3 region has 14 residues. From germline, CDR1 is LNHDA and CDR2 SQIVND (reference sequence).

This chain links TRBV2 with TRBJ2-7; 13 bases map to TRBD2. Germline V gives CDR1 SNHLY, CDR2 FYNNEI. The CDR3 runs 14 residues. With 4 bases clipped from V and 6 bases from J, the junction kept 3 bases outside the gene matches. CDR3: CASSGTSGGAEQYF. CDR3 sequence (DNA): TGTGCCAGCAGTGGGACTAGCGGGGGCGCCGAGCAGTACTTC. Full variable domain (remainder filled in from reference TRBV2 and TRBJ2-7): EPEVTQTPSHQVTQMGQEVILRCVPISNHLYFYWYRQILGQKVEFLVSFYNNEISEKSEIFDDQFSVERPDGSNFTLKIRSTKLEDSAMYFCASSGTSGGAEQYFGPGTRLTVT.

The V and J genes are TRBV2 and TRBJ2-7; no definite D call. The V gene's germline CDR1 is SNHLY and CDR2 FYNNEI. V gave up 5 bases and J gave up 3 bases, with 14 bases separating them. The CDR3 totals 14 residues. The chain's CDR3 is CASSSPGRFYEQYF. CDR3 DNA: TGTGCCAGCAGTTCCCCCGGACGGTTCTACGAGCAGTACTTC.

The chain joins TRBV6-1 to TRBJ2-7; 11 bases fit TRBD2. The CDR3 contains 15 residues. Germline V lookup: CDR1 MNHNS, CDR2 SASEGT. The J segment lost 3 bases and the V segment lost 3 bases, leaving 4 bases of the junction unmatched. CDR3 in amino acids: CASSDPGTSGYEQYF. The CDR3 DNA reads TGTGCCAGCAGTGACCCCGGGACTAGCGGCTACGAGCAGTACTTC.

This clone was seen more than once but under ten times. The chain links TRBV20-1 to TRBJ2-1; D may be TRBD2 (6 bases). Deletions cut 6 bases from V and 10 bases from J, with 13 bases between. Germline V CDR1 and CDR2: DFQATT, SNEGSKA (reference sequence). This CDR3 is 11 amino acids long. The CDR3 here is CSAVEEGEQFF. The CDR3 DNA follows: TGCAGTGCCGTCGAGGAGGGAGAGCAGTTCTTC.

This rearrangement joins TRBV5-8 to TRBJ1-3, with 8 bases that match TRBD1. Trimming at V came to 4 bases and at J to 7 bases, leaving 7 bases not matched to a gene. Germline V gives CDR1 SGHTS, CDR2 YDEGEE. The CDR3 spans 14 residues. The CDR3 protein is CASSRQGTANTIYF. The CDR3 nucleotides read TGTGCCAGCAGCAGACAGGGGACCGCGAACACCATATATTTT.

This clone has only a few counts. This chain joins TRBV7-8 and TRBJ1-1; D not certain. The V end lost 5 bases, the J end lost 3 bases, and 10 bases lay between the germline ends. The CDR3 spans 13 residues. Germline V gives CDR1 SGHVS, CDR2 FQNEAQ. This CDR3 is CASSLGVDTEAFF. Written as DNA, the CDR3 is TGTGCCAGCAGCCTAGGTGTGGACACTGAAGCTTTCTTT. Full variable domain (outside the CDR3, taken from reference TRBV7-8 and TRBJ1-1): GAGVSQSPRYKVAKRGQDVALRCDPISGHVSLFWYQQALGQGPEFLTYFQNEAQLDKSGLPSDRFFAERPEGSVSTLKIQRTQQEDSAVYLCASSLGVDTEAFFGQGTRLTVV.

The chain employs TRBV28 and TRBJ2-1, with TRBD1 matching 7 bases. V lost 4 bases to trimming and J lost 3 bases; unmatched junction nucleotides: 3. CDR1 MDHEN and CDR2 SYDVKM come from the germline V gene. This CDR3 is built from 14 residues. DNA of the CDR3: TGTGCCAGCAGTTCAGGGGACAGCTACAATGAGCAGTTCTTC. Its translation: CASSSGDSYNEQFF.

This chain joins TRBV6-5 and TRBJ2-7; D may be TRBD1 (6 bases). The CDR3 runs 13 residues. CDR1 and CDR2 (germline): MNHEY, SVGAGI. Trimming pared 6 bases from V and 0 bases from J, leaving 9 bases between. CDR3 sequence (DNA): TGTGCCAGCAGCGGACAGCCCTCCTACGAGCAGTACTTC. Translation: CASSGQPSYEQYF.

This clone has only one observation. The rearrangement joins TRBV19 to TRBJ2-4; D gene unclear. This CDR3 has 13 residues. The V end was cut by 5 bases, the J end by 5 bases, with 10 bases between. The germline gives CDR1 LNHDA, CDR2 SQIVND (reference sequence). For the CDR3, the DNA is TGTGCCAGTAGTGTGGGCGGTCAAAACATTCAGTACTTC. This translates into CASSVGGQNIQYF.

The J gene is TRBJ1-2, the V gene TRBV28, with 7 bases aligning to TRBD1. The CDR3 runs 14 residues. Germline assignment: CDR1 MDHEN and CDR2 SYDVKM. V dropped 3 bases and J dropped 8; count of bases not matched to a gene: 9. This chain's CDR3 is CASSLAGGNRGYTF. CDR3 bases: TGTGCCAGCAGTTTGGCAGGGGGTAATAGAGGCTACACCTTC.

This chain connects TRBV7-9 to TRBJ1-1; 11 bases are a match to TRBD1. Germline CDR1 SEHNR, CDR2 FQNEAQ (reference sequence). The CDR3 sequence is 13 residues long. Trimming at V came to 4 bases and at J to 10 bases, leaving 5 bases not matched to a gene. CDR3 loop: CASSWGQGGAAFF. The CDR3 coding sequence is TGTGCCAGCAGCTGGGGACAGGGGGGGGCAGCTTTCTTT. Full variable domain (rest looked up from reference TRBV7-9 and TRBJ1-1): DTGVSQNPRHKITKRGQNVTFRCDPISEHNRLYWYRQTLGQGPEFLTYFQNEAQLEKSRLLSDRFSAERPKGSFSTLEIQRTEQGDSAMYLCASSWGQGGAAFFGQGTRLTVV.

V usage is TRBV10-2 and J usage is TRBJ1-1, with 7 nucleotides matching TRBD1. J gave up 1 base and V 6 bases, and 11 bases lay outside the gene matches. Per germline, CDR1 WSHSY and CDR2 SAAADI. CDR3 length equals 16 residues. The CDR3: CASRFTGEGGNTEAFF. CDR3 nucleotides: TGCGCCAGCAGGTTCACAGGGGAAGGAGGGAACACTGAAGCTTTCTTT.

This clone came up once. This chain joins TRBV18 and TRBJ2-7, with TRBD1 matching over 8 bases. V dropped 2 bases and J dropped 3; count of bases not matched to a gene: 3. The CDR3 consists of 14 residues. CDR1 and CDR2 (germline): KGHSH, LQKENI. CDR3 nucleotide sequence: TGTGCCAGCTCACCATCAGGGGGCGGCTACGAGCAGTACTTC. This encodes CASSPSGGGYEQYF.

The rearrangement joins TRBV7-9 to TRBJ2-5; D not certain. The CDR3 spans 14 residues. V lost 5 bases, J lost 0 bases, and 10 bases lay in between. The germline CDR1 and CDR2 sequences are SEHNR and FQNEAQ (reference sequence). The CDR3 region is CASSSRNYQETQYF. In nucleotides, the CDR3 is TGTGCCAGCAGCAGCAGAAATTACCAAGAGACCCAGTACTTC.

V usage is TRBV18 and J usage is TRBJ2-7; 11 positions agree with TRBD1. Germline V gene lookup returns CDR1 KGHSH and CDR2 LQKENI. The CDR3 totals 17 residues. V dropped 3 bases and J dropped 6; count of bases not matched to a gene: 13. The chain's CDR3 is CASSPPQGTGGWVEQYF. The CDR3 DNA sequence: TGTGCCAGCTCACCGCCTCAAGGGACAGGGGGTTGGGTCGAGCAGTACTTC.

The V and J genes are TRBV28 and TRBJ2-1; 11 bases match TRBD2. The germline CDR1 and CDR2 sequences are MDHEN and SYDVKM. V shed 6 bases, J shed 4 bases, and the junction held 5 bases outside the gene matches. The CDR3 length is 15 residues. CDR3 sequence: CASRSTSGIYNEQFF. Here the CDR3 DNA reads TGTGCCAGCAGGTCGACTAGCGGGATTTACAATGAGCAGTTCTTC.

The CDR3 here is CAISVSASGNTIYF. CDR3 DNA sequence: TGTGCCATCAGTGTAAGCGCCTCTGGAAACACCATATATTTT. The chain is built from TRBV10-3 and TRBJ1-3; D call uncertain. This CDR3 contains 14 residues. Trimming shortened V by 4 bases and J by 0 bases, and 7 bases separated the two germline ends. Germline values: CDR1 ENHRY, CDR2 SYGVKD.

The CDR3 DNA sequence: TGTGCCAGCAGCCTTACGCCTACGGAAGGAAACACCATATATTTT. Translation gives CASSLTPTEGNTIYF. This chain connects TRBV9 to TRBJ1-3; no definite D call. Trimming shortened V by 4 bases and J by 4 bases, and 15 bases separated the two germline ends. Looked up from germline, CDR1 is SGDLS and CDR2 is YYNGEE. There are 15 residues in the CDR3.